This record concerns one TCR beta chain sequence. The antigen remains unidentified. The record originates from a study of Ad26.COV2.S vaccination and SARS-CoV-2 variants. Study information: Ad26.COV2.S was injected intramuscularly once or twice, 56 days apart. Points from the study as a whole: It was found that vaccine and placebo recipients had similar non-spike TCR breadth.

TCRdb keeps only in-frame clones here, not all; method: immunoSEQ multiplex PCR. The sample has approximately 480,000 clones; around 88% are singletons. Treatment reported: 15 to 20 received Ad26.COV2.S at low or high dose, single or two shots; 5 received placebo; per-sample allocation not given. Sample collection was performed on day 63 after the first vaccine or placebo injection. The CDR3 covers 15 residues. Per germline, CDR1 GTSNPN and CDR2 SVGIG (reference sequence). V lost 0 bases, J lost 5 bases, and 9 bases stayed unmatched. The rearrangement uses TRBV30 and TRBJ2-5, with 7 bases aligning to TRBD2. The sample was peripheral blood, taken in a trial of Ad26.COV2.S vaccine versus placebo. The TCR was taken from a person between 18 and 65 years old who received the Ad26.COV2.S COVID-19 vaccine or a placebo. The CDR3 is CAWSVGGPGGETQYF. CDR3 DNA sequence: TGTGCCTGGAGTGTAGGCGGCCCCGGGGGGGAGACCCAGTACTTC.